This entry features one T cell receptor beta chain sequence. The V and J ends lost 4 bases and 14 bases, in that order; junction bases with no gene match: 12. CDR3 length equals 14 residues. Germline V gene lookup returns CDR1 SGHAT and CDR2 FQDESV (reference sequence). The data originate from a study of blood T cells in healthy people across ages. Primed by a sample-barcoded 5' primer and a J-beta primer mix, a second PCR proceeded for 7 to 11 cycles. TCRdb fed the 5' RACE reads into MiXCR, producing one record per CDR3 protein. The sample consists of more than 700,000 distinct CDR3 sequences, less than 70% of them appearing once.

Sequenced material: blood. The V and J genes are TRBV11-1 and TRBJ2-3, with 10 bases aligning to TRBD2. The sequence derives from a man of 80 years or more in good health. DNA for the CDR3: TGTGCCAGCAGCTCGGGACTAGCGCACAGATACGCGTATTTT. Translated: CASSSGLAHRYAYF.